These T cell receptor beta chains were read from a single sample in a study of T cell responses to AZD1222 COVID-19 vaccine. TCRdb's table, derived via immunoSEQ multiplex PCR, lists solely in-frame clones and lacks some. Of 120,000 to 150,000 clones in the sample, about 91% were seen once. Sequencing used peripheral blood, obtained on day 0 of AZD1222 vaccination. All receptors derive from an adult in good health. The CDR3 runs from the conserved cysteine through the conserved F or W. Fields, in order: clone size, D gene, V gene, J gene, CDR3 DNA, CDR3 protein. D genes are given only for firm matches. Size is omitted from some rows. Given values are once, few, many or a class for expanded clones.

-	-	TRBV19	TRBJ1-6	TGTGCCAGTAGTATAGATTCGGCCAGGACACCACTCTATAATTCACCCCTCCACTTT	CASSIDSARTPLYNSPLHF
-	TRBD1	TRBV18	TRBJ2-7	TGTGCCAGCTCACCACAGGGACAGTACGAGCAGTACTTC	CASSPQGQYEQYF
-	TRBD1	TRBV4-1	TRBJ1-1	TGCGCCAGCAGGTCCCGGGACAGGGCTTTCACAGCTTTCTTT	CASRSRDRAFTAFF
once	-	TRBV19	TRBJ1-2	TGTGCCAGTAGTATTGCTGACCTCAAAGGCTACACCTTC	CASSIADLKGYTF
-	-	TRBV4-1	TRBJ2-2	TGCGCCAGCAGCCAATCGTCGGGCGGGGAGCTGTTTTTT	CASSQSSGGELFF
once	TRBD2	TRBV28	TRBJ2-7	TGTGCCAGCAGCTTAACTAGCGGGCTTTCCTACGAGCAGTACTTC	CASSLTSGLSYEQYF
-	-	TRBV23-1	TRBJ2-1	TGCGCCAGCAGTCAATCGGTGGGACCTCGCTCCTACAATGAGCAGTTCTTC	CASSQSVGPRSYNEQFF
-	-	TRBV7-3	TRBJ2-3	TGTGCCAGCAGCCTGGACAAGGACACAGATACGCAGTATTTT	CASSLDKDTDTQYF
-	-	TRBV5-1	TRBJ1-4	TGCGCCAGCAGCTTGGCACCCGGGACAAGGAATGAAAAACTGTTTTTT	CASSLAPGTRNEKLFF
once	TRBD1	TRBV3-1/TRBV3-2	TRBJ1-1	TGTGCCAGCAGCCAAGGTACAGGGGGTTACTACATGAACACTGAAGCTTTCTTT	CASSQGTGGYYMNTEAFF
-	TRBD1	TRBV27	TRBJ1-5	TGTGCCAGCAGTTCAAGGACAGGAGGGTTCAACCAGCCCCAGCATTTT	CASSSRTGGFNQPQHF
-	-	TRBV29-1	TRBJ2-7	TGCAGCGTTGGTTGGCACTACGAGCAGTACTTC	CSVGWHYEQYF
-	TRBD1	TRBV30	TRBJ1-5	TGTGCCTGGAGTACAGACAGGGGGGCCAGCAATCAGCCCCAGCATTTT	CAWSTDRGASNQPQHF
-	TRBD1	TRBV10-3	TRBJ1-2	TGTGCCATCAGTGGGACAGGGGCCGAAAGAAACTATGGCTACACCTTC	CAISGTGAERNYGYTF
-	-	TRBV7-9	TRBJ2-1	TGTGCCAGCAGCTTAGGGGCCCCGGATGATGAGCAGTTCTTC	CASSLGAPDDEQFF
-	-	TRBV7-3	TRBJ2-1	TGTGCCAGCAGCCCTCCCAATCGCGATGAGCAGTTCTTC	CASSPPNRDEQFF
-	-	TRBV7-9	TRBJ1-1	TGTGCCAGCAGCCTAGGGGGACATATGAACACTGAAGCTTTCTTT	CASSLGGHMNTEAFF
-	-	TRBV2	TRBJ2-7	TGTGCCAGCAGCCGTGGCCTGGGCCGGGGCGAGCAGTACTTC	CASSRGLGRGEQYF
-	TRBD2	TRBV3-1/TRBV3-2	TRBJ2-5	TGTGCCAGCAGCCATCTAGCGGAGAGGGAGACCCAGTACTTC	CASSHLAERETQYF
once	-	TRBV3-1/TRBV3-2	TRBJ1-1	TGTGCCAGCAGCCAAGCAGGGGAAACTTTCTTT	CASSQAGETFF
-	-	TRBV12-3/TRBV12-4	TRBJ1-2	TGTGCCAGCAGCTCTCAGGGCTATGGCTACACCTTC	CASSSQGYGYTF
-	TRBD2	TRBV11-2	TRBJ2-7	TGTGCCAGCAGCCCGGGGACTAGCTTCTCCTACGAGCAGTACTTC	CASSPGTSFSYEQYF
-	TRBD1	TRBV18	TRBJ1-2	TGTGCCAGCTCACCACGTACAGGGGACTCTAACTATGGCTACACCTTC	CASSPRTGDSNYGYTF
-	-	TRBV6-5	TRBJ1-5	TGTGCCAGCAGTTACAGGGGCACTCAGCCCCAGCATTTT	CASSYRGTQPQHF
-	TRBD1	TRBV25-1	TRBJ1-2	TGTGCCAGCAGTGAATACACAGGGGATGGCTACACCTTC	CASSEYTGDGYTF
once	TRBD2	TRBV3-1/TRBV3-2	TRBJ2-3	TGTGCCAGCAGCCCCTCTGGACTAGCGGGGGGGGTCTTCACAGATACGCAGTATTTT	CASSPSGLAGGVFTDTQYF
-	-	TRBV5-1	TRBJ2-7	TGCGCCAGCAGCAGGGGGTCAACCTACGAGCAGTACTTC	CASSRGSTYEQYF
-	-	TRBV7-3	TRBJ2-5	TGTGCCAGCAGCTTAATTGGGGGGCGCGGAGAGACCCAGTACTTC	CASSLIGGRGETQYF
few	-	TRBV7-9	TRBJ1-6	TGTGCCAGCAGCTTAAACGGGCGGTCACCCCTCCACTTT	CASSLNGRSPLHF
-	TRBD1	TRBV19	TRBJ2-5	TGTGCCAGTAGTAAACCATACGGGACAGGGCTTCTAGAGACCCAGTACTTC	CASSKPYGTGLLETQYF
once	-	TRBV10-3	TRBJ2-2	TGTGCCATCAGTGACCAAAGGGAGCTGTTTTTT	CAISDQRELFF
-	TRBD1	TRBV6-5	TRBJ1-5	TGTGCCAGCAGCCAACGGGACAGGAGCAATCAGCCCCAGCATTTT	CASSQRDRSNQPQHF
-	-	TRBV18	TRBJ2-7	TGTGCCAGCTCAATATTACCCCCGGGACAATCCAGCGAGCAGTACTTC	CASSILPPGQSSEQYF
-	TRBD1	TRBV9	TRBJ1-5	TGTGCCAGCAGCGCGGGACAGGGGAGCAATCAGCCCCAGCATTTT	CASSAGQGSNQPQHF
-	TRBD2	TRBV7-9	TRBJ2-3	TGTGCCAGCAGCCTCGGGACTAGCGGCACAGATACGCAGTATTTT	CASSLGTSGTDTQYF
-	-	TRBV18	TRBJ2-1	TGTGCCAGCTCACCGTCGGGACGGGGTGATGAGCAGTTCTTC	CASSPSGRGDEQFF
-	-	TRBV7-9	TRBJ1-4	TGTGCCAGCAGTATAGATGGGGGGAACGTGGAGGCTAATGAAAAACTGTTTTTT	CASSIDGGNVEANEKLFF
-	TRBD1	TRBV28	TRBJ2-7	TGTGCCAGCAGTTCGTGGACAGGAGGTTCCGAGCAGTACTTC	CASSSWTGGSEQYF
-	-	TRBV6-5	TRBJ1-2	TGTGCCAGCAGCTCGGGACATGTTACGGGTGGCTACACCTTC	CASSSGHVTGGYTF
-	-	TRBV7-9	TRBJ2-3	TGTGCCAGCAGCTTACCAGGGACGGGCACAGATACGCAGTATTTT	CASSLPGTGTDTQYF
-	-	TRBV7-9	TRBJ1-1	TGTGCCAGCAGCTTCAGGGAGGACACTGAAGCTTTCTTT	CASSFREDTEAFF
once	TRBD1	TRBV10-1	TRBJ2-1	TGCGCCAGCAGTGAACGCGGGACAGGGGGCTTCAATGAGCAGTTCTTC	CASSERGTGGFNEQFF
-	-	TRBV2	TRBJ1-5	TGTGCCAGTCTCCTTGGACAGCGAGAGTCCAATCAGCCCCAGCATTTT	CASLLGQRESNQPQHF
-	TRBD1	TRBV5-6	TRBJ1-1	TGTGCCAGCAGCTTGTTGGACAGGGGGCCCCTCACTGAAGCTTTCTTT	CASSLLDRGPLTEAFF
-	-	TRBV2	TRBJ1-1	TGTGCCAGCAAGGGATCGACTTTTACTGAAGCTTTCTTT	CASKGSTFTEAFF